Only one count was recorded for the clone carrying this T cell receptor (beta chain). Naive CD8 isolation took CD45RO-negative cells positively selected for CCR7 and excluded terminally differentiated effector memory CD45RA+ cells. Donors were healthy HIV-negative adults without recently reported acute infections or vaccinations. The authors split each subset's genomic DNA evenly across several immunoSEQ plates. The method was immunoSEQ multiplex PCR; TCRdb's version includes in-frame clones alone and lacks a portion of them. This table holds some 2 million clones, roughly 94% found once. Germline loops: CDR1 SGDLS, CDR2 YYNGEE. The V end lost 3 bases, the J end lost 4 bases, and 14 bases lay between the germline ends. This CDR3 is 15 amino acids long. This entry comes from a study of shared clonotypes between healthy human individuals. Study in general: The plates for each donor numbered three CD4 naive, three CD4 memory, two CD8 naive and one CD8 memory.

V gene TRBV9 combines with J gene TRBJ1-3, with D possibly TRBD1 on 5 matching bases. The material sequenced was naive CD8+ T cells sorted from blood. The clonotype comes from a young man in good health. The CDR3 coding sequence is TGTGCCAGCAGCGAAGCGGGGACGCTCGGAAACACCATATATTTT. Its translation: CASSEAGTLGNTIYF.